These 12 T cell receptor beta chains came from one sample sequenced in a study. TCRdb re-derived calls from the 5' RACE reads in MiXCR, one entry per CDR3 protein. The sample shows about 62,000 distinct CDR3 sequences, 25% to 30% of them seen only once. Sequencing was carried out using tumor-infiltrating naive CD4+ T cells sorted from the breast tumor. The subset here: naive CD4+ T cells, CD4+CD45RA+CD25-. The receptors stem from a female donor with breast cancer.

This clonotype has only a few counts. The chain is built from TRBV7-6 and TRBJ2-2; D is possibly TRBD1 (7 bases). The germline gives CDR1 SGHVS, CDR2 FNYEAQ. Trimming pared 0 bases from V and 5 bases from J, leaving 22 bases between. The CDR3 extends over 19 amino acids. CDR3 amino acids: CASSLARQGPSGRTGELFF. The CDR3 coding sequence is TGTGCCAGCAGCTTAGCCCGACAGGGACCCTCCGGGAGAACCGGGGAGCTGTTTTTT.

In its sample, this clonotype was seen a few times. The chain joins TRBV4-1 to TRBJ1-2, with 7 bases fitting TRBD1. Per germline, CDR1 MGHRA and CDR2 YSYEKL. J was trimmed by 4 bases and V by 6 bases; bases with no gene match: 11. The CDR3 runs to 15 residues. Here the CDR3 reads CASSLLETGIYGYTF. The CDR3 nucleotides are TGCGCCAGCAGTCTTCTCGAGACAGGGATCTATGGCTACACCTTC.

Remarks on this clonotype: It may be a read error: a sequence one base away is much more abundant. V is TRBV5-1 and J is TRBJ2-3, with D possibly TRBD2 on 5 matching bases. The CDR3 consists of 14 residues. From germline, CDR1 is SGHRS and CDR2 YFSETQ. This CDR3 reads CTSSLEARSDTQYF. In DNA form, the CDR3 reads TGCACCAGCAGCTTGGAGGCCCGCTCAGATACGCAGTATTTT.

Remarks on this clonotype: A much more abundant neighbour one base away suggests this may be a read error. The CDR3 does not end in the conserved phenylalanine or tryptophan, so this is likely a read error. The rearrangement joins TRBV10-3 to TRBJ2-3; D perhaps matches TRBD2 (6 bases). Germline V gives CDR1 ENHRY, CDR2 SYGVKD. This CDR3 region has 12 residues. The germline V and J ends were trimmed by 6 bases and 3 bases, with 7 bases remaining between them. In nucleotides, the CDR3 is TGTGCCATCAGGGGGAGGACAGATACGCAGTATTCT. This gives the protein CAIRGRTDTQYS.

This clonotype is medium-sized. This chain links TRBV7-9 with TRBJ2-5, with D perhaps TRBD1 (6 bases). The CDR3 spans 18 residues. Trimming shortened V by 0 bases and J by 4 bases, and 21 bases separated the two germline ends. CDR1 is SEHNR, CDR2 FQNEAQ, per germline (reference sequence). Written as DNA, the CDR3 is TGTGCCAGCAGCTTAGCCAGGGGTGGAGCAGGGACCGTAGAGACCCAGTACTTC. This sequence encodes CASSLARGGAGTVETQYF.

This clonotype was found many times. This chain connects TRBV4-2 to TRBJ2-1; 10 bases fit TRBD2. The germline CDR1 and CDR2 sequences are LGHNA and YNFKEQ. This CDR3 comprises 16 residues. V was clipped by 4 bases and J by 2 bases; unmatched bases: 5. CDR3 protein: CASSPRTSGAYNEQFF. In nucleotides, the CDR3 is TGTGCCAGCAGCCCGAGGACTAGCGGAGCCTACAATGAGCAGTTCTTC.

The chain has TRBV11-2 and TRBJ1-1; 7 bases are shared with TRBD1. The germline CDR1 and CDR2 sequences are SGHAT and FQNNGV. V gave up 5 bases and J gave up 11 bases; unmatched junction bases: 8. This CDR3 contains 12 residues. Here the CDR3 reads CASSLRQGWAFF. CDR3 nucleotides: TGTGCCAGCAGCCTCAGACAGGGATGGGCTTTCTTT. The full variable domain, in which reference TRBV11-2 and TRBJ1-1 provide the parts outside the CDR3, is EAGVAQSPRYKIIEKRQSVAFWCNPISGHATLYWYQQILGQGPKLLIQFQNNGVVDDSQLPKDRFSAERLKGVDSTLKIQPAKLEDSAVYLCASSLRQGWAFFGQGTRLTVV.

This clonotype was counted at least ten times. The rearrangement links TRBV7-2 to TRBJ2-1; 9 bases fit TRBD2. The length of the CDR3 is 15 residues. Germline CDR1 reads SGHTA; CDR2 reads FQGNSA. The J segment lost 3 bases and the V segment lost 7 bases, leaving 7 bases of the junction unmatched. The CDR3 reads CASTQGGRDYNEQFF. In DNA form, the CDR3 reads TGTGCCAGCACCCAGGGCGGGAGGGACTACAATGAGCAGTTCTTC. Full variable domain (missing parts from reference TRBV7-2 and TRBJ2-1): GAGVSQSPSNKVTEKGKDVELRCDPISGHTALYWYRQSLGQGLEFLIYFQGNSAPDKSGLPSDRFSAERTGGSVSTLTIQRTQQEDSAVYLCASTQGGRDYNEQFFGPGTRLTVL.

V usage is TRBV5-6 and J usage is TRBJ2-2; the D gene is possibly TRBD1 (6 bases). Per the germline V gene, CDR1 is SGHDT and CDR2 is YYEEEE. The V end lost 5 bases, the J end lost 0 bases, and 8 bases lay between the germline ends. CDR3 size: 14 residues. This CDR3 is CASSRTANTGELFF. CDR3 DNA: TGTGCCAGCAGTCGGACAGCGAACACCGGGGAGCTGTTTTTT.

The V and J genes are TRBV5-4 and TRBJ1-2, with 8 bases lining up with TRBD1. Per the germline V gene, CDR1 is SGHNT and CDR2 is YYREEE (reference sequence). With V trimmed by 0 bases and J by 9 bases, 10 bases remained unmatched. There are 15 residues in the CDR3. The CDR3 is CASSLGPDRGMSYTF. CDR3 nucleotides: TGTGCCAGCAGCTTGGGGCCCGACAGGGGTATGAGCTACACCTTC.

This clonotype was picked up many times. The chain joins TRBV7-2 to TRBJ2-1; the match to TRBD2 covers 13 bases. The ends lost 1 base at V and 10 bases at J; junction bases unmatched: 7. The CDR3 runs to 16 residues. Per the germline V gene, CDR1 is SGHTA and CDR2 is FQGNSA. The CDR3, as DNA: TGTGCCAGCAGCTTAGTGGGGACTAGCGGGGCCGCGGAGCAGTTCTTC. Protein: CASSLVGTSGAAEQFF.

This clonotype has just a few counts. The genes are TRBV7-2 and TRBJ2-1; possible D gene TRBD2, 5 bases. This CDR3 region has 13 residues. V lost 5 bases, J lost 0 bases, and 5 bases lay in between. The germline V gene has CDR1 SGHTA and CDR2 FQGNSA. The DNA of the CDR3 is TGTGCCAGCAGCGGGAGCTCCTACAATGAGCAGTTCTTC. This gives the protein CASSGSSYNEQFF. The whole variable domain, remainder taken from reference TRBV7-2 and TRBJ2-1, is GAGVSQSPSNKVTEKGKDVELRCDPISGHTALYWYRQSLGQGLEFLIYFQGNSAPDKSGLPSDRFSAERTGGSVSTLTIQRTQQEDSAVYLCASSGSSYNEQFFGPGTRLTVL.